The rows below give T cell receptor beta chains drawn from one sample of a study of cytotoxic CD8 clonotypes in ibrutinib-treated CLL. Using immunoSEQ multiplex PCR, the repertoire was profiled, and TCRdb retains in-frame clones only, with some absent. The data contain about 200,000 clones, about 72% of them seen just once; the ten biggest clones take up 13%. This sample comprised PBMCs, obtained after 24 months of ibrutinib treatment. All receptors come from a human donor with chronic lymphocytic leukemia. The CDR3 runs from the conserved cysteine through the conserved F or W. D genes are given only for firm matches. Some rows mark clone size as missing; the rest say once, few, many or name a class of expanded clone.

d_gene	abundance	v_gene	j_gene	CDR3aa	CDR3nt
NA	NA	TRBV19	TRBJ2-7	CASSISPYEQYF	TGTGCCAGTAGTATATCTCCCTACGAGCAGTACTTC
TRBD2	NA	TRBV18	TRBJ2-1	CASSREREGRNEQFF	TGTGCCAGCTCTCGAGAGCGGGAGGGCCGTAATGAGCAGTTCTTC
TRBD2	NA	TRBV7-9	TRBJ2-1	CASRLIAGMGRSYNEQFF	TGTGCCAGCAGACTAATAGCGGGAATGGGTCGTTCCTACAATGAGCAGTTCTTC
NA	NA	TRBV6-5	TRBJ1-1	CASSYWGNSNTEAFF	TGTGCCAGCAGTTACTGGGGGAACTCGAACACTGAAGCTTTCTTT
NA	NA	TRBV5-1	TRBJ2-4	CASSPAGQPLRSKNIQYF	TGCGCCAGCAGCCCCGCAGGACAGCCACTCCGGTCCAAAAACATTCAGTACTTC
NA	NA	TRBV7-2	TRBJ2-7	CASSLEVDRYEQYF	TGTGCCAGCAGCTTAGAGGTCGACCGATACGAGCAGTACTTC
TRBD2	NA	TRBV5-1	TRBJ2-7	CASSLESAGGPLQYF	TGCGCCAGCAGCTTGGAAAGTGCGGGAGGGCCGTTGCAGTACTTC
NA	NA	TRBV27	TRBJ1-5	CASSSRDFVQHF	TGTGCCAGCAGTTCACGGGATTTTGTCCAGCATTTT
NA	NA	TRBV5-4	TRBJ2-3	CASRTWGSIATDTQYF	TGTGCCAGCAGAACTTGGGGCAGCATAGCCACAGATACGCAGTATTTT
NA	NA	TRBV7-9	TRBJ2-2	CASSLLTIYTGELFF	TGTGCCAGCAGCTTACTCACCATTTACACCGGGGAGCTGTTTTTT
TRBD2	NA	TRBV11-3	TRBJ2-3	CASSLRAGRGTDTQYF	TGTGCCAGCAGCCTCCGGGCCGGGCGGGGGACAGATACGCAGTATTTT
NA	NA	TRBV7-7	TRBJ2-2	CASSLALAENTGELFF	TGTGCCAGCAGCTTAGCGTTGGCGGAAAACACCGGGGAGCTGTTTTTT
NA	NA	TRBV6-5	TRBJ2-3	CASSRGQGTDTQYF	TGTGCCAGCAGCCGTGGACAAGGCACAGATACGCAGTATTTT
NA	NA	TRBV4-2	TRBJ2-5	CASSQVRWETQYF	TGTGCCAGCAGCCAAGTACGCTGGGAGACCCAGTACTTC
NA	NA	TRBV27	TRBJ2-7	CASSSYYEQYF	TGTGCCAGCAGCTCTTACTACGAGCAGTACTTC
NA	NA	TRBV9	TRBJ2-3	CASSVDLRRSTDTQYF	TGTGCCAGCAGCGTAGATTTGCGGAGAAGCACAGATACGCAGTATTTT
NA	NA	TRBV19	TRBJ2-6	CASSISGAGANVLTF	TGTGCCAGTAGTATATCAGGGGCTGGGGCCAACGTCCTGACTTTC
NA	few	TRBV20-1	TRBJ1-2	CSVFAGYTF	TGCAGTGTTTTTGCTGGCTACACCTTC
TRBD2	NA	TRBV4-3	TRBJ2-1	CASSQDEGGPYNEQFF	TGCGCCAGCAGCCAAGATGAGGGAGGGCCCTACAATGAGCAGTTCTTC
NA	NA	TRBV11-1	TRBJ2-5	CASSGDVGGETQYF	TGTGCCAGCAGCGGGGATGTAGGGGGAGAGACCCAGTACTTC
TRBD1	NA	TRBV28	TRBJ2-7	CASSLFGTGVLYEQYF	TGTGCCAGCAGTTTATTTGGGACAGGGGTCTTGTACGAGCAGTACTTC
NA	NA	TRBV2	TRBJ1-3	CASSYTGNTIYF	TGTGCCAGCAGTTATACAGGAAACACCATATATTTT
TRBD1	NA	TRBV18	TRBJ2-1	CASSPNRGSGSGSYNEQFF	TGTGCCAGCTCACCTAACAGGGGAAGTGGGTCGGGCTCCTACAATGAGCAGTTCTTC
NA	NA	TRBV15	TRBJ1-1	CATSSRSSFTEAFF	TGTGCCACCAGCTCCAGGAGCTCATTCACTGAAGCTTTCTTT
NA	NA	TRBV4-2	TRBJ2-2	CASSQAHGGNGELFF	TGTGCCAGCAGCCAAGCTCACGGGGGTAACGGGGAGCTGTTTTTT
TRBD1	NA	TRBV15	TRBJ1-1	CATSRVTGVNTEAFF	TGTGCCACCAGCAGAGTAACAGGGGTGAACACTGAAGCTTTCTTT
NA	NA	TRBV19	TRBJ2-7	CASSQRGTTYEQYF	TGTGCCAGTAGTCAGAGGGGGACTACCTACGAGCAGTACTTC
TRBD2	NA	TRBV7-6	TRBJ2-3	CASRTLAGAEYYF	TGTGCCAGCAGAACCTTAGCGGGAGCTGAGTATTATTTT
NA	NA	TRBV30	TRBJ2-1	CAWRDSLYNEQFF	TGTGCCTGGAGGGACTCCTTATACAATGAGCAGTTCTTC
TRBD1	NA	TRBV7-2	TRBJ2-7	CASSRQGEDYEQYF	TGTGCCAGCAGCCGACAGGGAGAGGATTACGAGCAGTACTTC
NA	NA	TRBV28	TRBJ1-1	CASSSPRFGNTEAFF	TGTGCCAGCAGCTCACCGAGGTTTGGGAACACTGAAGCTTTCTTT
TRBD2	NA	TRBV11-2	TRBJ2-3	CASSLDRTSGRAGADTQYF	TGTGCCAGCAGCTTAGATAGGACTAGCGGGAGGGCCGGAGCAGATACGCAGTATTTT
TRBD2	NA	TRBV19	TRBJ2-7	CASSLAGNYEQYF	TGTGCCAGTAGTCTAGCGGGAAACTACGAGCAGTACTTC
NA	NA	TRBV6-5	TRBJ1-1	CASRKGQTNLFF	TGTGCCAGCAGAAAAGGACAGACAAACCTTTTCTTT
TRBD1	NA	TRBV7-2	TRBJ1-4	CASSPGQGIVGKLFF	TGTGCCAGCAGCCCTGGACAGGGTATTGTAGGAAAACTGTTTTTT
TRBD1	NA	TRBV7-3	TRBJ1-1	CASSLDRVNTEAFF	TGTGCCAGCAGCCTGGACAGGGTGAACACTGAAGCTTTCTTT
TRBD1	NA	TRBV6-5	TRBJ1-2	CASRRDRDASGYTF	TGTGCCAGCAGGAGGGACAGGGACGCCAGCGGCTACACCTTC
NA	few	TRBV7-8	TRBJ2-2	CASSLEFRDTGELFF	TGTGCCAGCAGCTTAGAGTTCAGGGACACCGGGGAGCTGTTTTTT
NA	NA	TRBV30	TRBJ1-1	CACAGLRNTEAFF	TGTGCCTGCGCAGGTTTGAGGAACACTGAAGCTTTCTTT
NA	NA	TRBV30	TRBJ1-4	CATNAILGAGEKLFF	TGTGCTACGAACGCCATACTAGGGGCGGGTGAAAAACTGTTTTTT
NA	NA	TRBV19	TRBJ2-7	CASSTLYEQYF	TGTGCCAGTAGTACGTTGTACGAGCAGTACTTC
TRBD2	NA	TRBV9	TRBJ2-7	CASNSGTSEYEQYF	TGTGCCAGCAATTCCGGGACTAGCGAATACGAGCAGTACTTC
TRBD2	few	TRBV9	TRBJ2-3	CASSISGDTDTQYF	TGTGCCAGCAGCATAAGCGGGGACACAGATACGCAGTATTTT
NA	NA	TRBV10-1	TRBJ2-7	CASSEGGHSLEQYF	TGCGCCAGCAGTGAAGGGGGGCATAGCCTCGAGCAGTACTTC
NA	NA	TRBV7-9	TRBJ2-7	CASSLGGTLDVSYEQYF	TGTGCCAGCAGCTTAGGCGGGACGCTCGACGTTTCATACGAGCAGTACTTC
NA	NA	TRBV27	TRBJ2-3	CASSLGRGITDTQYF	TGTGCCAGCAGTTTAGGTAGGGGTATCACAGATACGCAGTATTTT
NA	few	TRBV10-3	TRBJ2-5	CAISQTGLQETQYF	TGTGCCATCAGCCAAACAGGGCTTCAAGAGACCCAGTACTTC
TRBD1	NA	TRBV6-1	TRBJ1-5	CASSDYRGPQPQHF	TGTGCCAGCAGCGATTACAGGGGCCCCCAGCCCCAGCATTTT
TRBD1	NA	TRBV10-3	TRBJ1-1	CAISVDGTGSTEAFF	TGTGCCATCAGTGTGGATGGGACAGGGAGTACTGAAGCTTTCTTT
TRBD2	once	TRBV15	TRBJ2-1	CATSSGTSAYNEQFF	TGTGCCACCAGTTCCGGGACTAGCGCCTACAATGAGCAGTTCTTC
NA	NA	TRBV7-8	TRBJ2-5	CASSLRGPQGQETQYF	TGTGCCAGCAGCTTAAGAGGTCCTCAGGGACAAGAGACCCAGTACTTC
TRBD1	few	TRBV5-1	TRBJ2-7	CASRVGQARSYEQYF	TGCGCCAGCAGAGTCGGACAGGCGCGCTCCTACGAGCAGTACTTC
NA	NA	TRBV15	TRBJ1-2	CATSRDLGEYGYTF	TGTGCCACCAGCAGAGATCTAGGAGAATATGGCTACACCTTC
TRBD1	NA	TRBV7-6	TRBJ2-2	CASSLRDRVTGELFF	TGTGCCAGCAGCTTACGGGACAGGGTCACCGGGGAGCTGTTTTTT